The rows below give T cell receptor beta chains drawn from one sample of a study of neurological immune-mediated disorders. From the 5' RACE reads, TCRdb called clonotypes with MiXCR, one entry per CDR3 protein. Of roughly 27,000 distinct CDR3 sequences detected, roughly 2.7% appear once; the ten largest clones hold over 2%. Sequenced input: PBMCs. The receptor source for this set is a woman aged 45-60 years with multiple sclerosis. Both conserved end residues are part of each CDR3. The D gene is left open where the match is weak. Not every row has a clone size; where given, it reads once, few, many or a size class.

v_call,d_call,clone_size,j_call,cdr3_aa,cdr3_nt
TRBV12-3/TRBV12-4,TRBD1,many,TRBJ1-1,CASSLQGAGTEAFF,TGTGCCAGCAGTCTACAGGGGGCTGGCACTGAAGCTTTCTTT
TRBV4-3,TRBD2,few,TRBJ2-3,CASSQEGGRVPPDTQYF,TGCGCCAGCAGCCAAGAGGGGGGGAGGGTCCCCCCAGATACGCAGTATTTT
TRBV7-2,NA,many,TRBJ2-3,CASRYNLPTDTQYF,TGTGCCAGCAGATACAACCTCCCCACAGATACGCAGTATTTT
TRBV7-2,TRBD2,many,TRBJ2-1,CASTELGGRLHNEQFF,TGTGCCAGCACCGAGTTGGGCGGGAGACTGCACAATGAGCAGTTCTTC
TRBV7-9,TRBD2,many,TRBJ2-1,CASSLALAGGGNEQFF,TGTGCCAGCAGCTTAGCCCTAGCGGGGGGCGGCAATGAGCAGTTCTTC
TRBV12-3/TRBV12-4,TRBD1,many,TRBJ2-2,CASSLATGGRTGELFF,TGTGCCAGCAGTCTTGCCACAGGGGGCCGAACCGGGGAGCTGTTTTTT
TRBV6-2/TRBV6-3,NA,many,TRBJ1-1,CASSYYLDRKNTEAFF,TGTGCCAGCAGTTACTACCTGGACAGAAAGAACACTGAAGCTTTCTTT
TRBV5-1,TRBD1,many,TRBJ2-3,CASSNRQGGYTDTQYF,TGCGCCAGCAGCAACAGACAGGGGGGATACACAGATACGCAGTATTTT
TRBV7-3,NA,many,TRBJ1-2,CASSLRGSTTANYGYTF,TGTGCCAGCAGCTTAAGAGGGAGTACGACAGCAAACTATGGCTACACCTTC
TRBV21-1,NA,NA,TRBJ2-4,CASSKVIQGFIQYF,TGTGCCAGCAGCAAAGTAATACAGGGTTTCATTCAGTACTTC
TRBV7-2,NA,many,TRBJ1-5,CASSLLSDQPQHF,TGTGCCAGCAGCTTATTATCTGATCAGCCCCAGCATTTT
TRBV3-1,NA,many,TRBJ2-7,CASSQQGLTYEQYF,TGTGCCAGCAGCCAGCAGGGGCTAACCTACGAGCAGTACTTC